These 30 T cell receptor beta chains came from one sample sequenced in a study of blood T cells in healthy people across ages. Combining a sample-barcoded 5' primer with a J-beta primer mix, a second PCR ran for about 7 to 11 cycles. TCRdb recomputed calls from the 5' RACE reads with MiXCR, one row per CDR3 protein. The sample consists of 540,000 or so distinct CDR3 sequences, 27% of them appearing once. The source material was blood. These TCRs come from a woman in her 70s in good health.

Worth noting for this clonotype: Sequence at one end of the junction differs from germline and may be a read error. The CDR3 protein is CATSDPSDRGLTF. In nucleotides, the CDR3 is TGTGCCACCAGTGACCCTTCCGACAGGGGCCTAACTTTC. The genes are TRBV24-1 and TRBJ2-1; 8 nucleotides align to TRBD1. Germline V lookup: CDR1 KGHDR, CDR2 SFDVKD. This CDR3 comprises 13 residues.

The chain uses TRBV7-9 and TRBJ2-2, with 10 bases that match TRBD1. CDR3 length: 15 amino acids. The V and J ends lost 5 bases and 4 bases, in that order; junction bases with no gene match: 4. Germline CDR1 SEHNR, CDR2 FQNEAQ (reference sequence). The CDR3 reads CASSPGTGVTGELFF. The CDR3 DNA is TGTGCCAGCAGCCCGGGGACAGGGGTCACCGGGGAGCTGTTTTTT.

In its sample, this clonotype was seen a few times. J is TRBJ2-7 and V is TRBV29-1; D unclear. The CDR3 loop spans 11 amino acids. Germline lookup yields CDR1 SQVTM and CDR2 ANQGSEA. V lost 4 bases, J lost 6 bases, and 10 bases lay in between. This CDR3 is CSVVGYGEQYF. CDR3 coding DNA: TGCAGCGTTGTAGGGTATGGCGAGCAGTACTTC.

The chain employs TRBV7-2 and TRBJ2-3; D gene uncertain. The V end lost 4 bases, the J end lost 1 base, and 9 bases lay between the germline ends. The germline V gene has CDR1 SGHTA and CDR2 FQGNSA. CDR3 length: 14 residues. This CDR3 reads CASSSQVGTDTQYF. The CDR3 DNA sequence: TGTGCCAGCAGCTCCCAGGTGGGCACAGATACGCAGTATTTT.

This clonotype was found a few times. The gene calls are TRBV7-2 and TRBJ2-3; D gene ambiguous. The CDR3 loop spans 13 amino acids. The germline V gene encodes CDR1 SGHTA and CDR2 FQGNSA. The V and J ends lost 7 bases and 6 bases respectively, with 14 bases between them. Here the CDR3 DNA reads TGTGCCAGCACCCAGGACCCATCGGATACGCAGTATTTT. It yields the protein CASTQDPSDTQYF.

In regard to this clonotype: Since the CDR3 does not end with the conserved phenylalanine or tryptophan, this likely comes from a read error. The genes are TRBV10-1 and TRBJ1-1; 7 bases line up with TRBD1. This CDR3 has 13 amino acids. Looked up from germline, CDR1 is WNHNN and CDR2 is SYGVQD (reference sequence). CDR3: CKTDRADWDEAFL. The CDR3 DNA is TGCAAAACCGACAGGGCGGATTGGGATGAAGCTTTCCTT.

This clonotype was counted many times. The chain links TRBV4-3 to TRBJ2-2; possibly TRBD1 for D (5 bases). In germline, CDR1 is LGHNA, CDR2 YSLEER. The length of the CDR3 is 16 residues. Trimming took 6 bases from V and 2 from J, leaving 16 bases between them. This CDR3 is CASSQLRGQNTGELFF. CDR3 sequence (DNA): TGCGCCAGCAGTCAACTTAGGGGCCAAAACACCGGGGAGCTGTTTTTT.

This clonotype occurred a few times. V is TRBV5-1 and J is TRBJ1-5; TRBD1 is a possible D gene (6 bases). Germline CDR1 SGHRS, CDR2 YFSETQ. The CDR3 totals 15 residues. Trimming stripped 5 bases from V and 7 bases from J, with 19 bases between. Here the CDR3 DNA reads TGCGCCAGCAGTATGGTTGGGGGCTCCGGCCAGCCCCAGCATTTT. As protein: CASSMVGGSGQPQHF.

This clonotype was observed a few times. V is TRBV5-1 and J is TRBJ2-5; D possibly corresponds to TRBD1 (5 bases). The end of the DNA aligns better with TRBJ2-1, so the J call may be wrong. There are 13 residues in the CDR3. Per germline, CDR1 SGHRS and CDR2 YFSETQ. The CDR3 DNA follows: TGCGCCAGCAGCTTTTCCCAGGGCAATGAGCAGTTCTTC. Protein sequence: CASSFSQGNEQFF.

This chain links TRBV5-6 with TRBJ2-5, with TRBD1 matching over 8 bases. CDR1 and CDR2 from the germline V gene are SGHDT and YYEEEE. Trimming took 4 bases from V and 1 from J; bases not matched to a gene: 6. CDR3 length: 15 residues. The CDR3 reads CASSRTGTGQETQYF. In nucleotides, the CDR3 is TGTGCCAGCAGCCGGACCGGGACAGGCCAAGAGACCCAGTACTTC.

This clonotype was counted between two and nine times. The DNA of the CDR3 is TGCGCCAGCAGCTTGGCGTCGGGCCCGGCGACAGATACGCAGTATTTT. It encodes CASSLASGPATDTQYF. The chain couples TRBV5-1 to TRBJ2-3, with D hard to call. This CDR3 contains 16 residues. Germline lookup yields CDR1 SGHRS and CDR2 YFSETQ. V lost 0 bases to trimming and J lost 3 bases, with 14 bases between them.

This clonotype was counted between two and nine times. This chain joins TRBV29-1 and TRBJ2-5; possible D gene TRBD1, 6 bases. The CDR3 has 12 amino acids. The germline V and J ends were trimmed by 7 bases and 5 bases, with 14 bases remaining between them. CDR1 and CDR2 (germline): SQVTM, ANQGSEA. This CDR3 is CSASDRRETQYF. The CDR3 DNA is TGCAGCGCATCAGACAGGCGGGAGACCCAGTACTTC.

The chain couples TRBV20-1 to TRBJ1-2; 10 positions match TRBD1. This CDR3 has 14 amino acids. Germline V gene data show CDR1 as DFQATT and CDR2 as SNEGSKA (reference sequence). Trimming at V came to 2 bases and at J to 6 bases, leaving 6 bases not matched to a gene. The CDR3 here is CSARRDRGVHGYTF. DNA for the CDR3: TGCAGTGCTAGAAGGGACAGGGGAGTTCATGGCTACACCTTC.

This clonotype appeared a few times. V is TRBV10-3 and J is TRBJ2-1, with 9 bases aligning to TRBD1. Losses at the gene ends were 3 bases for V and 7 bases for J; bases not matched to a gene: 4. The germline gives CDR1 ENHRY, CDR2 SYGVKD. The CDR3 loop spans 14 amino acids. The CDR3 DNA follows: TGTGCCATCAGTGACCCGGGACAGGGTAATGAGCAGTTCTTC. Translation: CAISDPGQGNEQFF.

V usage is TRBV5-5 and J usage is TRBJ2-1; 9 positions agree with TRBD1. Trimming cost V 5 bases and J 9 bases; bases outside gene matches: 18. The CDR3 is 17 residues long. Germline V gene sequence: CDR1 SGHKS, CDR2 YYEKEE (reference sequence). In DNA form, the CDR3 reads TGTGCCAGCAGTACCCTTGGAGGGACAGGGACGCTCGGTGAGCAGTTCTTC. It is translated as CASSTLGGTGTLGEQFF. Filled out from reference TRBV5-5 and TRBJ2-1, the complete variable domain reads DAGVTQSPTHLIKTRGQQVTLRCSPISGHKSVSWYQQVLGQGPQFIFQYYEKEERGRGNFPDRFSARQFPNYSSELNVNALLLGDSALYLCASSTLGGTGTLGEQFFGPGTRLTVL.

This clonotype was counted only a few times. This chain connects TRBV5-1 to TRBJ1-3; D remains ambiguous. The ends were cut back, 4 bases at V and 0 bases at J, with 11 bases in the middle. Germline CDR1 is SGHRS and CDR2 is YFSETQ. This CDR3 region has 15 residues. The CDR3 here is CASSPDGSSGNTIYF. Written as DNA, the CDR3 is TGCGCCAGCAGCCCCGACGGGTCCTCTGGAAACACCATATATTTT.

This clonotype was found a few times. V gene TRBV7-2 combines with J gene TRBJ2-5; possible D gene TRBD1, 5 bases. Looked up from germline, CDR1 is SGHTA and CDR2 is FQGNSA. The CDR3 is 15 residues long. Trimming cost V 4 bases and J 0 bases, with 12 bases left between them. This CDR3 is CASSSFQGYQETQYF. CDR3 DNA: TGTGCCAGCAGCTCCTTCCAGGGCTACCAAGAGACCCAGTACTTC.

Of note for this clonotype: One junction end disagrees with the germline gene, perhaps due to a read error. The gene calls are TRBV5-1 and TRBJ2-1; D not resolved. The CDR3 sequence is 16 residues long. Germline V gene data show CDR1 as SGHRS and CDR2 as YFSETQ. The DNA for the CDR3 is TGCGCCAGCAGCTTGGGGCTGGCGTCCTCCTACAATGCGCAGTTCTTC. It encodes CASSLGLASSYNAQFF.

This clonotype has a handful of counts. The V and J genes are TRBV29-1 and TRBJ2-5; tentatively, D is TRBD1 or TRBD2 (5 bases each). V dropped 5 bases and J dropped 5 bases, with 12 bases sitting between them. Per the germline V gene, CDR1 is SQVTM and CDR2 is ANQGSEA. The CDR3 runs to 12 residues. CDR3 bases: TGCAGCGTTAATGAGGGGTACGAGACCCAGTACTTC. It specifies CSVNEGYETQYF.

Ten or more counts support this clonotype. A junction boundary mismatches the germline segment, possibly from a read error. This chain joins TRBV5-1 and TRBJ1-5, with D possibly being TRBD1 (5 bases). The CDR3 runs to 14 residues. Germline values: CDR1 SGHRS, CDR2 YFSETQ. The CDR3 DNA is TGTGCCAGCAGCTTCGGGACGGGCAATCAGCCCCAGCATTTT. This codes for CASSFGTGNQPQHF. Full variable domain (outside the CDR3, taken from reference TRBV5-1 and TRBJ1-5): KAGVTQTPRYLIKTRGQQVTLSCSPISGHRSVSWYQQTPGQGLQFLFEYFSETQRNKGNFPGRFSGRQFSNSRSEMNVSTLELGDSALYLCASSFGTGNQPQHFGDGTRLSIL.

CDR3 nucleotides: TGCAGTGTTCGCACAGATACGCAGTATTTT. It translates to CSVRTDTQYF. The chain uses TRBV20-1 and TRBJ2-3; no definite D call. V was shortened by 7 bases and J by 1 base, with 3 bases between the two germline ends. This CDR3 region has 10 residues. Germline CDR1 DFQATT, CDR2 SNEGSKA (reference sequence).

The rearrangement links TRBV11-2 to TRBJ2-3, with 7 nucleotides matching TRBD2. The CDR3 is made up of 19 amino acids. Trimming removed 2 bases from V and 4 bases from J; junction bases left unmatched: 18. Germline V gene lookup returns CDR1 SGHAT and CDR2 FQNNGV. CDR3 bases: TGTGCCAGCAGCTTAAACGCCGGGGGACTAACGGGGGGTGCAGATACGCAGTATTTT. Encoded protein: CASSLNAGGLTGGADTQYF.

This chain joins TRBV11-2 and TRBJ2-5, with 13 bases fitting TRBD2. The DNA end is a closer match to TRBJ2-7, so the J assignment may be wrong. Germline CDR1 and CDR2: SGHAT and FQNNGV. CDR3 length equals 17 residues. CDR3 loop: CASSLSSGLAGSYEQYF. CDR3 DNA sequence: TGTGCCAGCAGCTTAAGCTCGGGACTAGCGGGGTCCTACGAGCAGTACTTC.

The chain recombines TRBV2 with TRBJ2-5, with D perhaps matching TRBD2 (7 bases). Per the germline V gene, CDR1 is SNHLY and CDR2 is FYNNEI. This CDR3 has 13 amino acids. The ends were cut back, 6 bases at V and 7 bases at J, with 15 bases in the middle. DNA for the CDR3: TGTGCCAGCAGCTTAACAGGGAGGGCGACCCAGTACTTC. It encodes CASSLTGRATQYF.

The chain employs TRBV18 and TRBJ2-5; D unresolved. From germline, CDR1 is KGHSH and CDR2 LQKENI. CDR3 size: 16 residues. Trimming shortened V by 3 bases and J by 7 bases, and 21 bases separated the two germline ends. The CDR3 DNA sequence: TGTGCCAGCTCACCGATTACTATGGGGATAGGAGTGACCCAGTACTTC. It encodes CASSPITMGIGVTQYF.

V is TRBV7-2 and J is TRBJ1-2, with 11 bases fitting TRBD1. The CDR3 is made up of 15 amino acids. Germline CDR1 SGHTA, CDR2 FQGNSA. V was clipped by 3 bases and J by 7 bases; unmatched bases: 7. CDR3 amino acids: CASSFGTGGSRGYTF. The CDR3 coding sequence is TGTGCCAGCAGCTTCGGGACAGGGGGTTCTCGTGGCTACACCTTC.

This chain links TRBV7-3 with TRBJ2-5, with TRBD1 matching over 11 bases. The junction had 3 bases not matched to a gene; V was cut back by 5 bases and J by 1 base. The CDR3 has 15 residues. Germline CDR1 is SGHTA and CDR2 is FQGTGA. CDR3 nucleotides: TGTGCCAGCAGCACTGGGACAGGGGGCCAAGAGACCCAGTACTTC. This codes for CASSTGTGGQETQYF.

The genes are TRBV20-1 and TRBJ2-1, with a tentative D call TRBD2 (5 bases). V lost 1 base and J lost 5, with 9 bases in between. The CDR3 is 13 amino acids. From germline, CDR1 is DFQATT and CDR2 SNEGSKA (reference sequence). The CDR3 DNA reads as TGCAGTGCTAGAGTAAGTAGCGACAATGAGCAGTTCTTC. Residues: CSARVSSDNEQFF.

Worth noting for this clonotype: A read error may produce the germline difference seen at one junction end. The chain couples TRBV11-3 to TRBJ2-5, with TRBD2 matching over 7 bases. The CDR3 contains 18 residues. Germline V gene data show CDR1 as SGHNT and CDR2 as YENEEA. CDR3 residues: CAGSLGRWASLSGETQYF. The CDR3 DNA follows: TGTGCCGGCAGCTTAGGACGGTGGGCCAGCCTTAGCGGGGAGACCCAGTACTTC.

This clonotype was found a few times. In DNA, the CDR3 is TGCGCCAGCAGCGCTCCCCACCGGGACTTCTACGAGCAGTACTTC. Translation gives CASSAPHRDFYEQYF. This rearrangement joins TRBV5-1 to TRBJ2-7, with D tentatively TRBD2 (6 bases). Germline CDR1 reads SGHRS; CDR2 reads YFSETQ. V lost 4 bases and J 3 bases, leaving 17 bases between the germline ends. This CDR3 is built from 15 residues.